This TCR beta chain comes out of a study of shared clonotypes between healthy human individuals. Sequencing was at deep level. In the study's own analysis: ImmunoSEQ supplied junction-only sequences lacking quality scores, so filtering was different. Generated by immunoSEQ multiplex PCR, the TCRdb table keeps only in-frame clones and is missing some. For V, J and clone size, that table is used; D and trimming come from the DNA. This table has approximately 500,000 clones, approximately 84% appearing once. Those who donated were healthy HIV-negative adults, with no recent acute infections or vaccinations reported. The study's findings and limits: With few donors, the genetic and exposure-history diversity represented was limited.

The germline V gene encodes CDR1 SQVTM and CDR2 ANQGSEA. The length of the CDR3 is 11 residues. V lost 2 bases to trimming and J lost 8 bases, with 9 bases between them. Points on this clone: What it recognizes is unknown.

V usage is TRBV29-1 and J usage is TRBJ1-1; D remains unclear. This clonotype was sampled from a woman aged 35 to 49 in good health. Some clones in this sample may be carry-over from other donors' samples. The specimen was PBMCs. CDR3 in DNA: TGCAGCGTTGAACTCTTGGCAGAAGCTTTCTTT. This translates into CSVELLAEAFF.